This entry features one T cell receptor (beta chain) sequence. No antigen is known for it. Mismatch with germline at one junction end may stem from a read error. This specimen comes from a study of T cells in Graves' hyperthyroidism and ophthalmopathy. Study observations and caveats: With a median lead of around 6.7 months before onset, the model predicted ophthalmopathy. In blood, most of the thyroid clonotypes expanded above 0.001 were also present.

From RNA transcripts, TCR beta CDR3 regions were amplified. The HTBI primer set drove a first-round RT-PCR of the TCR CDR3. One entry per CDR3 protein, called by TCRdb with MiXCR from the multiplex PCR reads. The sample holds about 560,000 distinct CDR3 sequences; over 15% are singletons and the top ten take around a sixth. Germline assignment: CDR1 DFQATT and CDR2 SNEGSKA (reference sequence). This CDR3 region has 15 residues. Thyroid ultrasound, orbital computed tomography, clinical symptoms, and serum thyroxine and TRAb underpinned diagnoses. The clonotype comes from a woman aged 18-29 years with Graves' hyperthyroidism. The sequencing input was blood. V gene TRBV20-1 combines with J gene TRBJ2-7; 8 bases map to TRBD2. This chain's CDR3 is CSARDGGAKAYEPYF. The DNA for the CDR3 is TGCAGTGCTAGAGACGGGGGGGCGAAGGCCTACGAGCCGTACTTC.